A selection of T cell receptor beta chains follows, all from one sample in a study of CD8 T cells in ankylosing spondylitis. TCRdb re-called the 5' RACE reads through MiXCR, storing one row per CDR3 protein. The profile covers 250,000 or so distinct CDR3 sequences, with over 9.5% appearing a single time and 2.6% taken by the ten largest. The sequenced sample was blood, either unsorted or a sorted T cell fraction (not recorded which). The origin of the receptors is a male donor with ankylosing spondylitis or in good health (not recorded which). Each CDR3 is given with its conserved first and last residue. A D gene is named only where the DNA matches it firmly. A clone size is listed for some rows: how often the clone was seen (once, few, many), or a class if it is expanded.

j_gene	d_gene	abundance	v_gene	CDR3aa	CDR3nt
TRBJ2-7	TRBD1	-	TRBV11-2	CASSGHRDSYEQYF	TGTGCCAGCAGCGGCCACCGGGACAGCTACGAGCAGTACTTC
TRBJ2-3	-	many	TRBV5-5	CASSPPRDTQYF	TGTGCCAGCAGCCCCCCGAGGGATACGCAGTATTTT
TRBJ2-1	-	-	TRBV4-2	CASSPTIELLNEQFF	TGTGCCAGCAGCCCTACTATTGAGCTTCTCAATGAGCAGTTCTTC
TRBJ1-1	-	-	TRBV20-1	CSAAVTALTMNTEAFF	TGCAGTGCTGCTGTGACAGCTCTTACCATGAACACTGAAGCTTTCTTT
TRBJ2-7	-	many	TRBV12-3/TRBV12-4	CASSWGPDEQYF	TGTGCCAGCAGTTGGGGACCGGACGAGCAGTACTTC
TRBJ1-4	-	many	TRBV5-1	CASKGGVSGANSATNEKLFF	TGCGCCAGCAAAGGGGGGGTGTCGGGGGCGAATTCCGCAACTAATGAAAAACTGTTTTTT
TRBJ1-2	-	-	TRBV15	CATSRPPDVGYTF	TGTGCCACCAGCAGACCCCCTGACGTGGGCTACACCTTC
TRBJ1-2	-	many	TRBV5-1	CASSFGEGNYGYTF	TGCGCCAGCAGCTTCGGGGAGGGCAACTATGGCTACACCTTC
TRBJ2-1	TRBD2	many	TRBV20-1	CSARRGGSYNEQFF	TGCAGTGCTAGACGGGGGGGTTCCTACAATGAGCAGTTCTTC
TRBJ1-1	-	few	TRBV7-2	CASSLTGLTIPFEAFF	TGTGCCAGCAGCTTAACTGGCCTCACTATACCTTTTGAAGCTTTCTTT
TRBJ2-1	TRBD2	many	TRBV20-1	CSAMPGTSYFEQFF	TGCAGTGCAATGCCCGGGACTAGCTATTTTGAGCAGTTCTTC
TRBJ2-2	-	few	TRBV5-1	CASIRGPDTGELFF	TGCGCCAGCATACGGGGGCCGGACACCGGGGAGCTGTTTTTT
TRBJ2-3	TRBD2	many	TRBV12-3/TRBV12-4	CASSPLAAASTDTQYF	TGTGCCAGCAGCCCGCTAGCGGCCGCTAGCACAGATACGCAGTATTTT
TRBJ1-6	-	many	TRBV25-1	CASSEALGRYNSPLHF	TGTGCCAGCAGTGAAGCCTTGGGCCGTTATAATTCACCCCTCCACTTT
TRBJ1-1	-	many	TRBV29-1	CSDTSKEAFF	TGCAGCGACACATCAAAAGAAGCTTTCTTT
TRBJ2-7	-	few	TRBV29-1	CSVARSSYEQYF	TGCAGCGTCGCCCGGTCCTCCTACGAGCAGTACTTC
TRBJ2-7	-	-	TRBV12-3/TRBV12-4	CASSRSGLGTYEQYF	TGTGCCAGCAGTCGGAGCGGCCTGGGGACCTACGAGCAGTACTTC
TRBJ1-2	-	-	TRBV5-1	CASSLAQPGENYGYTF	TGCGCCAGCAGCTTGGCCCAGCCGGGCGAAAACTATGGCTACACCTTC
TRBJ2-7	-	many	TRBV10-3	CAISDTAGEQYF	TGTGCCATCAGTGATACGGCGGGCGAGCAGTACTTC
TRBJ2-3	TRBD2	many	TRBV5-1	CASSFSPSGGEDTQYF	TGCGCCAGCAGCTTCTCCCCTAGCGGGGGTGAAGATACGCAGTATTTT
TRBJ2-1	-	-	TRBV7-2	CASSLVSGGEGYNEQFF	TGTGCCAGCAGCTTAGTGTCTGGGGGCGAAGGCTACAATGAGCAGTTCTTC
TRBJ1-5	-	many	TRBV12-3/TRBV12-4	CASSLARQPQHF	TGTGCCAGCAGTTTGGCACGCCAGCCCCAGCATTTT
TRBJ2-3	-	many	TRBV6-1	CASSPPQNMPDTQYF	TGTGCCAGCAGCCCCCCTCAAAACATGCCTGATACGCAGTATTTT
TRBJ1-2	-	many	TRBV20-1	CSARVPGGYTF	TGCAGTGCTAGAGTGCCGGGGGGCTACACCTTC
TRBJ1-6	-	-	TRBV12-3/TRBV12-4	CASSYLTGKGSNSPLHF	TGTGCCAGCAGTTATTTAACAGGGAAGGGATCCAATTCACCCCTCCACTTT
TRBJ1-1	-	many	TRBV3-1	CASSPGGRMNTEAFF	TGTGCCAGCAGCCCGGGCGGCAGAATGAACACTGAAGCTTTCTTT
TRBJ2-3	-	few	TRBV10-2	CASSEGRGTSSTDTQYF	TGCGCCAGCAGTGAGGGCAGGGGAACCTCTAGCACAGATACGCAGTATTTT
TRBJ2-7	TRBD1	few	TRBV6-1	CASRDGQGVWYEQYF	TGTGCCAGCAGAGACGGACAGGGAGTTTGGTACGAGCAGTACTTC
TRBJ2-7	TRBD2	many	TRBV12-3/TRBV12-4	CASGPIGASGTYEQYF	TGTGCCAGCGGACCTATAGGGGCTAGCGGGACCTACGAGCAGTACTTC
TRBJ2-3	TRBD2	many	TRBV4-2	CASSHGGSYTDTQYF	TGTGCCAGCAGCCATGGCGGGAGCTACACAGATACGCAGTATTTT
TRBJ2-7	-	many	TRBV20-1	CSAGGLSEGTTLREQYF	TGCAGTGCTGGAGGACTTTCTGAGGGGACCACACTACGCGAGCAGTACTTC
TRBJ2-5	-	few	TRBV29-1	CSGVSGQETQYF	TGCAGCGGCGTGTCGGGCCAAGAGACCCAGTACTTC
TRBJ2-5	-	-	TRBV3-1	CASNQGTGATQYF	TGTGCCAGCAACCAAGGGACGGGGGCGACCCAGTACTTC
TRBJ2-2	-	many	TRBV5-1	CASSFRGTGELFF	TGCGCCAGCAGCTTTAGGGGCACCGGGGAGCTGTTTTTT
TRBJ2-3	TRBD2	many	TRBV19	CASSLGLAGGPDTQYF	TGTGCCAGTAGTCTCGGACTAGCGGGAGGACCAGATACGCAGTATTTT
TRBJ2-1	-	many	TRBV20-1	CSARGGYSYNEQFF	TGCAGTGCTAGAGGGGGGTACTCCTACAATGAGCAGTTCTTC
TRBJ1-1	-	many	TRBV5-1	CASKGPVPEAFF	TGCGCCAGCAAGGGGCCGGTTCCTGAAGCTTTCTTT
TRBJ1-1	-	-	TRBV11-3	CVSSLGRGTEAFF	TGTGTCAGCAGCTTAGGACGGGGGACTGAAGCTTTCTTT
TRBJ1-2	-	few	TRBV29-1	CSVGLATSPSGYTF	TGCAGCGTTGGGTTGGCAACTTCCCCCTCTGGCTACACCTTC
TRBJ2-3	-	few	TRBV9	CASSRLVGASTDTQYF	TGTGCCAGCAGTCGCCTTGTGGGGGCTAGCACAGATACGCAGTATTTT
TRBJ1-1	-	many	TRBV19	CASSAPGSEAFF	TGTGCCAGTAGTGCCCCGGGCTCTGAAGCTTTCTTT
TRBJ1-1	-	few	TRBV18	CASSPPGGARNTEAFF	TGTGCCAGCTCACCTCCCGGAGGGGCTAGGAACACTGAAGCTTTCTTT
TRBJ2-7	-	many	TRBV7-9	CASSLQGETYEQYF	TGTGCCAGCAGCTTACAGGGAGAGACCTACGAGCAGTACTTC
TRBJ2-7	TRBD1	-	TRBV5-1	CASSRDSPSYEQYF	TGCGCCAGCAGCCGGGACAGCCCCTCCTACGAGCAGTACTTC
TRBJ2-1	-	many	TRBV20-1	CSARTREYDNEQFF	TGCAGTGCTAGAACCCGGGAGTACGACAATGAGCAGTTCTTC
TRBJ1-2	-	few	TRBV7-2	CASKEEILNYGYTF	TGTGCCAGCAAAGAGGAGATTTTAAACTATGGCTACACCTTC
TRBJ2-3	TRBD2	many	TRBV6-2/TRBV6-3	CASSSGLGTDTQYF	TGTGCCAGCAGTTCTGGACTAGGCACAGATACGCAGTATTTT
TRBJ1-6	-	many	TRBV2	CASSAGTSQRAYNSPLHF	TGTGCCAGCAGTGCGGGGACGTCCCAAAGGGCCTATAATTCACCCCTCCACTTT
TRBJ1-1	-	many	TRBV5-1	CASRGSLDTEAFF	TGCGCCAGCAGAGGGTCCCTGGACACTGAAGCTTTCTTT
TRBJ2-7	-	-	TRBV12-3/TRBV12-4	CASSFETGGEQYF	TGTGCCAGCAGTTTCGAGACAGGCGGCGAGCAGTACTTC
TRBJ1-2	-	many	TRBV6-5	CASSYSGGSGAGYGYTF	TGTGCCAGCAGTTACTCGGGGGGTTCGGGGGCAGGTTATGGCTACACCTTC
TRBJ2-2	-	few	TRBV7-9	CASSIGQRGTGELFF	TGTGCCAGCAGCATCGGACAGAGAGGCACCGGGGAGCTGTTTTTT
TRBJ2-7	-	few	TRBV27	CASSPQGRNEQYF	TGTGCCAGCAGTCCCCAGGGTAGAAACGAGCAGTACTTC
TRBJ2-2	-	many	TRBV13	CASSFGGAVIGELFF	TGTGCCAGCAGCTTCGGGGGAGCCGTGATCGGGGAGCTGTTTTTT
TRBJ1-2	-	many	TRBV7-9	CASSSMDTNYGYTF	TGTGCCAGCAGCTCGATGGATACTAACTATGGCTACACCTTC
TRBJ1-5	TRBD1	-	TRBV12-3/TRBV12-4	CASRGTGGGQPQHF	TGTGCCAGCAGGGGGACAGGGGGCGGTCAGCCCCAGCATTTT
TRBJ2-1	-	-	TRBV3-1	CVSSQGLVSHNEQFF	TGTGTCAGCAGCCAAGGGCTGGTCTCCCACAATGAGCAGTTCTTC
TRBJ2-7	TRBD1	-	TRBV11-2	CASSPTLPRDRGRYEQYF	TGTGCCAGCAGCCCCACTTTACCCCGGGACAGGGGAAGGTACGAGCAGTACTTC